Sequencing of this TCR beta chain was carried out in a study of blood T cell repertoires in COVID-19. Turning to the study itself: PBMCs, B-cell-depleted T cells, or T cells provided the cDNA or gDNA that made up the material.

This clone was recorded only once. The repertoire was sequenced with immunoSEQ multiplex PCR; TCRdb's copy has only in-frame clones and lacks some. The table records approximately 92,000 clones, around three quarters of them present only once. Trimming took 3 bases from V and 1 from J; bases not matched to a gene: 6. The CDR3 spans 16 residues. Germline CDR1 reads SGHRS; CDR2 reads YFSETQ. Sequenced input: peripheral blood. The chain joins TRBV5-1 to TRBJ2-5, with TRBD2 matching over 10 bases. This TCR came from a woman aged 60-70 years in a cohort sampled during active or convalescent COVID-19. CDR3 nucleotides: TGCGCCAGCAGCTCCGGACTAGCGGCGATCCAAGAGACCCAGTACTTC. Its translation: CASSSGLAAIQETQYF.